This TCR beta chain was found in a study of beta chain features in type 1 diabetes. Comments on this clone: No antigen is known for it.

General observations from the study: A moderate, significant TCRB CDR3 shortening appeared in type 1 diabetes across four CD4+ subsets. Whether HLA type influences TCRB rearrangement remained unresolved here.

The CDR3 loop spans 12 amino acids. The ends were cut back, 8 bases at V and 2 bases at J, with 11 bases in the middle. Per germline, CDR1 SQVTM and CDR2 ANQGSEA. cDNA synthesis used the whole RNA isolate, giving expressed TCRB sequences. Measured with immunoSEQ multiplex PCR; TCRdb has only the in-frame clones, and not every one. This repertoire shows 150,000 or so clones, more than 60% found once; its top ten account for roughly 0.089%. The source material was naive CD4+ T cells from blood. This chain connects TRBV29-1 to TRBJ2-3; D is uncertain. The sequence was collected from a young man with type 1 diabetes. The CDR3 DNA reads TGCAGCAAAAGGACGGACACAGATACGCAGTATTTT. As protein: CSKRTDTDTQYF.